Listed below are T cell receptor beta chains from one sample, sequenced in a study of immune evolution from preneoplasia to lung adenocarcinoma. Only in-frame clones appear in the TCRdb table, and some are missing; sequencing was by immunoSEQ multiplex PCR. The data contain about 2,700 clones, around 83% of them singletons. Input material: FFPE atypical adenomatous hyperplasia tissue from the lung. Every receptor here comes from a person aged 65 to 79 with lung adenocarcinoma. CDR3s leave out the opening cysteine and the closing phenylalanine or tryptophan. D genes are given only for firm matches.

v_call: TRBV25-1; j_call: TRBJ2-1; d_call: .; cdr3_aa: ASSETGYNEQF
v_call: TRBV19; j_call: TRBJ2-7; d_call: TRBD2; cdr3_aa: ASTDTSGYEQY
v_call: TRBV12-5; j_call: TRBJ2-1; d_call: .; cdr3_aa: ASGLEGAGSSYNEQF
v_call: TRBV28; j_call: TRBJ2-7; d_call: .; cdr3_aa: ASSLPGVYEQY
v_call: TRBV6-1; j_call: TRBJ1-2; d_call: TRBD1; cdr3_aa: ASREGDRYYGYT
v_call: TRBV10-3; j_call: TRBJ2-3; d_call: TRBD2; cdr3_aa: AISAVSPFDSSGGDTQY
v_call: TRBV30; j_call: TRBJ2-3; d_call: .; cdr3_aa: AWSWGSGLGTDTQY
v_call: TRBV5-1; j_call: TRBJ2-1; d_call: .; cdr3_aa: TSSLARWGERASSYNEQF
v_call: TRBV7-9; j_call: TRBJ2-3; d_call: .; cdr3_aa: ASSPGTGGTDTQY
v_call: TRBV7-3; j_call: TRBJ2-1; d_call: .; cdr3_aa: ASSVGAQNEQF
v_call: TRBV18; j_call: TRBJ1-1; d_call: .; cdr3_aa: ASSMDVNTEAF
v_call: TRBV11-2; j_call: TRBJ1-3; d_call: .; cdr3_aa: ASSLPAGNTIY
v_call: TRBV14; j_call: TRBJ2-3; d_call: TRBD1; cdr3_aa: ASSPGQGYDTQY
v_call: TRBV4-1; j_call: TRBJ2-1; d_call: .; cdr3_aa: ASSQARRNEQF
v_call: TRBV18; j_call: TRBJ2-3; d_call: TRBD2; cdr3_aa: ASSPSGGDTQY
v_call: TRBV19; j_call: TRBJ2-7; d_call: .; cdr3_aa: ASSGTGPWGEQY
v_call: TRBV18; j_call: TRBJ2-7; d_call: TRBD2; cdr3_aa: ASSPLPGLAAYEQY
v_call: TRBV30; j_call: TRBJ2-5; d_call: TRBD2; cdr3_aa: AWSASGRGGTQY
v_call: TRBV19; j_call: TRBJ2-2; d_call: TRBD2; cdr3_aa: ASTRTSGYTGELF
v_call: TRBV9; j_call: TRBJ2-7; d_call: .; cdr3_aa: ASSVARDNYEQY
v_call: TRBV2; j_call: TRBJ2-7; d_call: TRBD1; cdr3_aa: ASSNTGGEQY
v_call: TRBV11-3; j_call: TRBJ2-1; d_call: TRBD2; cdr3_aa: ASSTSGRVGEQF
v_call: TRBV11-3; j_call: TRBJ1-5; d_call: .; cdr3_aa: ASSLEVYRAFNQPQH
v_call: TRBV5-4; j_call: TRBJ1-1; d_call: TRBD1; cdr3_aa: ASSLDRQGWAEAF
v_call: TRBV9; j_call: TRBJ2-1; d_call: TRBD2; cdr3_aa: ASSVDSGRRSDEQF
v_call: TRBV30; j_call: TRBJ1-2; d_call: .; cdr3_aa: AWSAGPLLREGYT
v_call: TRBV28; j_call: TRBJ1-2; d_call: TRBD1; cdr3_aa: ASSFGTGNGYT
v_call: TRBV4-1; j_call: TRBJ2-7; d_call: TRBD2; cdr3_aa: ASSQVGLAGVEQY
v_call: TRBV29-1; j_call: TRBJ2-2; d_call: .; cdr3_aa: SVDIREGARGELF
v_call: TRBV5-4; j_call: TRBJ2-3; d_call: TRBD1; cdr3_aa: ASSREGGASTDTQY
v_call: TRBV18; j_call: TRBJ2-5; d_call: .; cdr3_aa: ASSPPQKQTEETQY
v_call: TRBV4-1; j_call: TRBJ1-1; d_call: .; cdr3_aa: ASSQEARVSTEAF
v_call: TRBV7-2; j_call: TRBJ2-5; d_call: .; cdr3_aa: ASSIGSEETQY
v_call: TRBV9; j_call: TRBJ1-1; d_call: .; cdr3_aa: ASSFDGNTEAF
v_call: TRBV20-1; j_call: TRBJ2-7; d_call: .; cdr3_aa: SASRDGEQY
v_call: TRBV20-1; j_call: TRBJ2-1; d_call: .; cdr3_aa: SSSQVSEQF
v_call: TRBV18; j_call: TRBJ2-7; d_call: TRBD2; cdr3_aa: ASSPRVTSGRYRGEQY
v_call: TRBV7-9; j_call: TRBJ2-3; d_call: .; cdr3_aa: ASRTERVYTDTQY
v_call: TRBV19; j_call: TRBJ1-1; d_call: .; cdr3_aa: ASSIGPQGSYTEAF
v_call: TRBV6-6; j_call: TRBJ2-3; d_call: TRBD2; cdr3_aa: ASSGLAFSDTQY
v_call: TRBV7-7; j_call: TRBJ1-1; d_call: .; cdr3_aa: ASSLDHNTEAF